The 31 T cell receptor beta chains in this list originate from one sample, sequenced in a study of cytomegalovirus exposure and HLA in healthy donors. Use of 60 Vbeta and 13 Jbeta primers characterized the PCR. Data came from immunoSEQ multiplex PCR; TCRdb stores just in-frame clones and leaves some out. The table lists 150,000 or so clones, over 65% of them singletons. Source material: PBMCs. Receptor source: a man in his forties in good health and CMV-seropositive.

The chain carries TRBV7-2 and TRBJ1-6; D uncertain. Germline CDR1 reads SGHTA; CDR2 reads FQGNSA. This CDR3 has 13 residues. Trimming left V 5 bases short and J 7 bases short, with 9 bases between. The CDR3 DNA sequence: TGTGCCAGCAGCCCTGAACTAAATTCACCCCTCCACTTT. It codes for CASSPELNSPLHF.

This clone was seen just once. This chain's CDR3 is CASNRAGLSTDTQYF. CDR3 sequence (DNA): TGTGCCAGTAATCGGGCGGGACTCTCCACAGATACGCAGTATTTT. The chain carries TRBV19 and TRBJ2-3; tentatively, D is TRBD2 (6 bases). V was shortened by 7 bases and J by 2 bases, with 16 bases between the two germline ends. The CDR3 is made up of 15 amino acids. Germline V gene lookup returns CDR1 LNHDA and CDR2 SQIVND (reference sequence).

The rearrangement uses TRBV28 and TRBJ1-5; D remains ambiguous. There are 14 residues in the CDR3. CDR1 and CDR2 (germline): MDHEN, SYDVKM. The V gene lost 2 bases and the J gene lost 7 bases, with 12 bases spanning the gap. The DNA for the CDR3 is TGTGCCAGCAGTTTAATCGGGTTTGGCCAGCCCCAGCATTTT. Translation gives CASSLIGFGQPQHF.

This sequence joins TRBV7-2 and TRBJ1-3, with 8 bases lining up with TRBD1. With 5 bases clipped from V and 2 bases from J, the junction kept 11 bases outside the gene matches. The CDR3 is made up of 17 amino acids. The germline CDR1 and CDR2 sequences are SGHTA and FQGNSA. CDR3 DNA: TGTGCCAGCAGCCCGCGGACAGGGTGGAAGGCTGGAAACACCATATATTTT. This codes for CASSPRTGWKAGNTIYF. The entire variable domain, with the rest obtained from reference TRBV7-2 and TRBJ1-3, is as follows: GAGVSQSPSNKVTEKGKDVELRCDPISGHTALYWYRQSLGQGLEFLIYFQGNSAPDKSGLPSDRFSAERTGGSVSTLTIQRTQQEDSAVYLCASSPRTGWKAGNTIYFGEGSWLTVV.

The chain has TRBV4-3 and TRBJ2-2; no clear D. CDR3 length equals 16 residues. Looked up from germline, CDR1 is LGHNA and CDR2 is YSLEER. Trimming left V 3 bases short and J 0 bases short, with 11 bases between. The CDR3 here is CASSHKGESNTGELFF. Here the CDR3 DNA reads TGCGCCAGCAGCCACAAAGGAGAATCGAACACCGGGGAGCTGTTTTTT.

This CDR3 is CASSSDERPNTEAFF. In DNA form, the CDR3 reads TGTGCCAGCAGCTCCGATGAGCGTCCAAACACTGAAGCTTTCTTT. The chain is built from TRBV21-1 and TRBJ1-1. TRBV21-1 is shown as a pseudogene. This CDR3 contains 15 residues.

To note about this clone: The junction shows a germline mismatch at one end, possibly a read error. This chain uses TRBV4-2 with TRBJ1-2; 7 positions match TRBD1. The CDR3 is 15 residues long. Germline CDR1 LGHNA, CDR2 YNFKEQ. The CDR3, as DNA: TGTGCCAGCAGCCAAGGACAGGGACCTCAAAATGGCTGCACCTTC. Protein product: CASSQGQGPQNGCTF.

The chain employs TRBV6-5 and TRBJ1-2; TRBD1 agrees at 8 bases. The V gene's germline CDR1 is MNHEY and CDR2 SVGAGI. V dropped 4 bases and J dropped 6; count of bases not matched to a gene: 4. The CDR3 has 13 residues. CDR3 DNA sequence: TGTGCCAGCAGTTCGCGGACAGGGCATGGCTACACCTTC. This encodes CASSSRTGHGYTF.

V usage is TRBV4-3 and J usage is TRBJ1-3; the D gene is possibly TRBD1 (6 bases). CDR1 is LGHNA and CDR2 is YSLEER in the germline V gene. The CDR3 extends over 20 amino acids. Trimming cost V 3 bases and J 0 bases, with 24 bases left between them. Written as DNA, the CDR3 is TGCGCCAGCAGCCAGGACGGACTCCCCTCGGGACACAACTCTGGAAACACCATATATTTT. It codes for CASSQDGLPSGHNSGNTIYF.

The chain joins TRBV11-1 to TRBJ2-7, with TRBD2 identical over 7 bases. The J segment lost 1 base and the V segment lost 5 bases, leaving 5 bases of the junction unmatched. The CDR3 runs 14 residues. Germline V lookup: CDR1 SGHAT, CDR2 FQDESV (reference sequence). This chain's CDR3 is CASSGSRGSYEQYF. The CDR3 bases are TGTGCCAGCAGCGGGTCGCGGGGGTCCTACGAGCAGTACTTC.

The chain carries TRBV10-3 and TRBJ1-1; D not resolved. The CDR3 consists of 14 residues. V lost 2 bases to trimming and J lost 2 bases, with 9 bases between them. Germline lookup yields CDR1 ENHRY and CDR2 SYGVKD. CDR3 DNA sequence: TGTGCCATCAGTGAGAGTCGGGGAAACACTGAAGCTTTCTTT. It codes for CAISESRGNTEAFF.

The CDR3 reads CASSLAGENSPLHF. CDR3 in DNA: TGCGCCAGCAGCTTGGCGGGGGAAAATTCACCCCTCCACTTT. The V call is TRBV5-1, the J call TRBJ1-6; weak D call: TRBD1 (5 bases). Trimming removed 0 bases at V and 7 bases at J, with 8 bases between. The CDR3 sequence is 14 residues long. Germline CDR1 SGHRS, CDR2 YFSETQ.

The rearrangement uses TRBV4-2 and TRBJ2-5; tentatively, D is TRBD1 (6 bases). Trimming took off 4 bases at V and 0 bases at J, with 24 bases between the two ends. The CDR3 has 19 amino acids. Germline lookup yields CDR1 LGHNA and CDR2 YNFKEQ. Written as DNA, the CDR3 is TGTGCCAGCAGCCCCAACCCCCAAGGGGGACCTACATACCAAGAGACCCAGTACTTC. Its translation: CASSPNPQGGPTYQETQYF.

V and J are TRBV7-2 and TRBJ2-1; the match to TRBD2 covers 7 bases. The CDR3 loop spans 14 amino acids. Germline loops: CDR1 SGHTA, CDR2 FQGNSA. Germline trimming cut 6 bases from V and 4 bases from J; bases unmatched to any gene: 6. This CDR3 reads CASSPSGPYNEQFF. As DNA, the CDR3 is TGTGCCAGCAGTCCTAGCGGTCCTTACAATGAGCAGTTCTTC.

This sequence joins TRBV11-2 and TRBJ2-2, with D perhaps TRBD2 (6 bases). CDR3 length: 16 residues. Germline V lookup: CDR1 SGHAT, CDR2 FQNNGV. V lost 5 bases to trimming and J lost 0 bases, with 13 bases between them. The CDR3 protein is CASSNRRTTNTGELFF. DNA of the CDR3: TGTGCCAGCAGCAACCGCCGGACTACGAACACCGGGGAGCTGTTTTTT.

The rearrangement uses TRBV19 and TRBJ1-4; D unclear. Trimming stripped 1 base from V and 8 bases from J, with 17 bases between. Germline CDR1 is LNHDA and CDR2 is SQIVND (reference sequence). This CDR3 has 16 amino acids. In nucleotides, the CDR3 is TGTGCCAGTAGTATAGCGGAAAGCAGTCGGGTCGAAAAACTGTTTTTT. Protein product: CASSIAESSRVEKLFF.

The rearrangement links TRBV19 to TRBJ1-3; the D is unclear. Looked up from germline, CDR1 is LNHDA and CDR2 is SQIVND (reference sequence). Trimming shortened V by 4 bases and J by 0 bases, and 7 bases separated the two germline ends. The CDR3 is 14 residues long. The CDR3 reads CASSKTSSGNTIYF. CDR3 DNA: TGTGCCAGTAGTAAGACATCCTCTGGAAACACCATATATTTT.

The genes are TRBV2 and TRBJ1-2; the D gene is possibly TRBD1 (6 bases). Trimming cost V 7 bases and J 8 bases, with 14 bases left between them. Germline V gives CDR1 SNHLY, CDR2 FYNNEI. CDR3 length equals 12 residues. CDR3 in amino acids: CASKDRREGYTF. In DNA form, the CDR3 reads TGTGCCAGCAAAGACAGGAGAGAAGGCTACACCTTC.

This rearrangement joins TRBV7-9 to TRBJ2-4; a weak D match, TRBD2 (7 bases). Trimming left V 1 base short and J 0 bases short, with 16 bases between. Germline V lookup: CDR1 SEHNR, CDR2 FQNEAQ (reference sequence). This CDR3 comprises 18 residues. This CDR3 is CASSLVQGLSLAKNIQYF. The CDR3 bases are TGTGCCAGCAGCTTAGTACAGGGACTATCACTAGCCAAAAACATTCAGTACTTC.

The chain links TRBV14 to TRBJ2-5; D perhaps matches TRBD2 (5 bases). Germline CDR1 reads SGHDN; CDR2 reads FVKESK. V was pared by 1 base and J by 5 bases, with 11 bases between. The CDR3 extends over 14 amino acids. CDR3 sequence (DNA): TGTGCCAGCAGCCAAGCCGGGGTCGGGGAGACCCAGTACTTC. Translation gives CASSQAGVGETQYF.

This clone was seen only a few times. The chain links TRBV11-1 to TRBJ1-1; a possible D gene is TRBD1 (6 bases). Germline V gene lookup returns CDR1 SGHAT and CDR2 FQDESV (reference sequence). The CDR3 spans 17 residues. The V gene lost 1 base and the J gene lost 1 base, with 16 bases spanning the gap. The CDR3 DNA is TGTGCCAGCAGCTTAGGGCGCATGCGAGGGGGGAACACTGAAGCTTTCTTT. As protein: CASSLGRMRGGNTEAFF.

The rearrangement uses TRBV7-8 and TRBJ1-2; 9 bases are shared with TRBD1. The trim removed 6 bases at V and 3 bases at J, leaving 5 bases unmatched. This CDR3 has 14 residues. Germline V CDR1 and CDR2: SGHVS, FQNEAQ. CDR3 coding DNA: TGTGCCAGCAGTAACAGGGGGCGAGACTATGGCTACACCTTC. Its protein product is CASSNRGRDYGYTF.

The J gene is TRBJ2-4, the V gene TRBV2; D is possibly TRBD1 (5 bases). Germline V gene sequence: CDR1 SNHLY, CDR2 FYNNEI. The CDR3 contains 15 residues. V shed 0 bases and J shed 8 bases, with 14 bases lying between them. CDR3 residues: CASSEAGARRDIQYF. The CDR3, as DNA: TGTGCCAGCAGTGAAGCAGGGGCACGGCGAGACATTCAGTACTTC.

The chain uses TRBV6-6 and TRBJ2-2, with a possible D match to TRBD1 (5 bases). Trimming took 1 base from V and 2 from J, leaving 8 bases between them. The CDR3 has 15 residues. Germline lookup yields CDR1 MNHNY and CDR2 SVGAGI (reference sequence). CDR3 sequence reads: CASSYYDRNTGELFF. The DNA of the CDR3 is TGTGCCAGCAGTTACTACGACAGAAACACCGGGGAGCTGTTTTTT.

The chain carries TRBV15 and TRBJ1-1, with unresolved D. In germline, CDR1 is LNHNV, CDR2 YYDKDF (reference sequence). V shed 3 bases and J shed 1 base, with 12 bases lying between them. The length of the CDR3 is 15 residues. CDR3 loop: CATSRDRGPNTEAFF. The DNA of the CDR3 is TGTGCCACCAGCAGGGACCGGGGTCCGAACACTGAAGCTTTCTTT.

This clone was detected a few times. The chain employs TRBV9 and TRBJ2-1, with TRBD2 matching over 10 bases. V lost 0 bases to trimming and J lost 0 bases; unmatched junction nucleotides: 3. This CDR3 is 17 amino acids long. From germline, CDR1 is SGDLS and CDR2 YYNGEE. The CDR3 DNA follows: TGTGCCAGCAGCGTAGGGGCTAGCGGGAGCTCCTACAATGAGCAGTTCTTC. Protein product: CASSVGASGSSYNEQFF. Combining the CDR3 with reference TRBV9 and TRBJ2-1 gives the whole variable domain DSGVTQTPKHLITATGQRVTLRCSPRSGDLSVYWYQQSLDQGLQFLIQYYNGEERAKGNILERFSAQQFPDLHSELNLSSLELGDSALYFCASSVGASGSSYNEQFFGPGTRLTVL.

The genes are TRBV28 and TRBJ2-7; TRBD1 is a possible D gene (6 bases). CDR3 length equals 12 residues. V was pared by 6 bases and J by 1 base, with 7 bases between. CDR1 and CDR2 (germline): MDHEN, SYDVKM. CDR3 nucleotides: TGTGCCAGCAGCCAGGGGTCCTACGAGCAGTACTTC. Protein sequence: CASSQGSYEQYF.

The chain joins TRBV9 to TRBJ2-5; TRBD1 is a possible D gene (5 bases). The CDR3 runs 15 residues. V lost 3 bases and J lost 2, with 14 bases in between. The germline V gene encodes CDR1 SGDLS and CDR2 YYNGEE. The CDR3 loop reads CASSAATDRQETQYF. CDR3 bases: TGTGCCAGCAGCGCAGCTACCGACAGACAAGAGACCCAGTACTTC.

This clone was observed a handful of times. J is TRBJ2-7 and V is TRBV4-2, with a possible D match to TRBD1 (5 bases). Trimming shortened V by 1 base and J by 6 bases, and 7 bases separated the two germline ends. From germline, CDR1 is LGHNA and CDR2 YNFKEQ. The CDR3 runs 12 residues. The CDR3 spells CASSQAGAEQYF. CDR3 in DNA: TGTGCCAGCAGCCAAGCTGGGGCCGAGCAGTACTTC.

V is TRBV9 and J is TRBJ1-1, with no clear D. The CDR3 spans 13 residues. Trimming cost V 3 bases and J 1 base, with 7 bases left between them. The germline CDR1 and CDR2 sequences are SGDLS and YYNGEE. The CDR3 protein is CASSAHPNTEAFF. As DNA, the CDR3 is TGTGCCAGCAGCGCACACCCGAACACTGAAGCTTTCTTT.

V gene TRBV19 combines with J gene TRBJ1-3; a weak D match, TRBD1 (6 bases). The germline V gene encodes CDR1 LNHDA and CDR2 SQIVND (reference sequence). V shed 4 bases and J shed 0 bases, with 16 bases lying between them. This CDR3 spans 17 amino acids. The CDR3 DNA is TGTGCCAGTAGTAAAAACAGGGTGAGAGGCTCTGGAAACACCATATATTTT. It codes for CASSKNRVRGSGNTIYF.